Listed below are T cell receptor beta chains from one sample, sequenced in a study of blood T cell repertoires in COVID-19. Sequencing was performed with immunoSEQ multiplex PCR; in TCRdb, only in-frame clones are kept and a portion is missing. Of about 310,000 clones listed, 90% are singletons. The sequencing input was PBMCs or T cells enriched from blood (not recorded which). The source of these receptors is a woman younger than 35 with acute COVID-19. The CDR3 runs from the conserved cysteine through the conserved F or W. D genes are given only for firm matches. The size entry is marked missing in some rows and otherwise reads once, few, many or a size class.

CDR3aa	CDR3nt	d_gene	abundance	v_gene	j_gene
CAISVSSMPYEQYF	TGTGCCATCAGTGTTAGCTCCATGCCCTACGAGCAGTACTTC	.	.	TRBV10-3	TRBJ2-7
CASSSGGDIYYGYTF	TGTGCCAGCAGCTCTGGAGGGGATATCTACTATGGCTACACCTTC	.	.	TRBV11-2	TRBJ1-2
CASSLLRAEAGEAFF	TGTGCCAGCAGCTTACTGAGGGCGGAAGCAGGTGAAGCTTTCTTT	.	.	TRBV7-9	TRBJ1-1
CASSYSMGQGKEVNQPQHF	TGTGCCAGCAGTTACTCCATGGGACAGGGGAAGGAGGTCAATCAGCCCCAGCATTTT	TRBD1	.	TRBV6-2/TRBV6-3	TRBJ1-5
CASSLDRTSGSEYNEQFF	TGTGCCAGCAGCTTAGATCGGACTAGCGGGAGTGAATACAATGAGCAGTTCTTC	TRBD2	.	TRBV11-3	TRBJ2-1
CAISADVTGTEAFF	TGTGCCATCAGCGCGGATGTGACAGGCACTGAAGCTTTCTTT	.	.	TRBV10-3	TRBJ1-1
CASSALRGQETQYF	TGTGCCAGCAGTGCGCTGCGGGGTCAAGAGACCCAGTACTTC	.	few	TRBV2	TRBJ2-5
CASTLGGRAPGTQYF	TGTGCCAGCACCCTGGGCGGGAGGGCCCCCGGCACGCAGTATTTT	TRBD2	few	TRBV27	TRBJ2-3
CASSKVGRDNSPLHF	TGTGCCAGCAGCAAAGTGGGCCGAGACAATTCACCCCTCCACTTT	.	.	TRBV21-1	TRBJ1-6
CASTLGGANNQPQHF	TGTGCCAGCACACTAGGGGGCGCGAACAATCAGCCCCAGCATTTT	TRBD1	.	TRBV2	TRBJ1-5
CASSLTSGRIYEQFF	TGTGCCAGCAGCTTGACTAGCGGGAGAATCTATGAGCAGTTCTTC	TRBD2	.	TRBV11-2	TRBJ2-1
CASSSGTSGSSYNEQFF	TGTGCCAGCAGTAGCGGGACTAGCGGGAGCTCCTACAATGAGCAGTTCTTC	TRBD2	.	TRBV11-2	TRBJ2-1
CASSELSTGGDYGYTF	TGTGCCAGCAGTGAATTATCGACAGGGGGGGACTATGGCTACACCTTC	TRBD1	.	TRBV6-1	TRBJ1-2
CASSLLLPGQGTETQYF	TGTGCTAGCAGCCTCCTCTTGCCGGGACAGGGGACGGAGACCCAGTACTTC	TRBD1	.	TRBV7-7	TRBJ2-5
CASSQVGGGTGELFF	TGTGCCAGCAGCCAAGTAGGGGGCGGCACCGGGGAGCTGTTTTTT	TRBD1	.	TRBV3-1/TRBV3-2	TRBJ2-2
CATSDPSYSGANVLTF	TGTGCCACCAGTGATCCCTCGTACTCTGGGGCCAACGTCCTGACTTTC	.	.	TRBV24-1	TRBJ2-6
CASSLSGTVGYNEQFF	TGTGCCAGCAGTTTATCGGGGACAGTCGGCTACAATGAGCAGTTCTTC	TRBD1	.	TRBV28	TRBJ2-1
CASSIGTGVNQPQHF	TGTGCCAGTAGTATCGGGACAGGGGTCAATCAGCCCCAGCATTTT	TRBD1	.	TRBV19	TRBJ1-5
CASSLVSGQLYEQYF	TGCGCCAGCAGCTTGGTTTCGGGACAGCTTTACGAGCAGTACTTC	TRBD1	once	TRBV5-1	TRBJ2-7
CASSQDRGGRDTQYF	TGTGCCAGCAGCCAAGATCGAGGGGGCCGGGATACGCAGTATTTT	TRBD1	.	TRBV3-1/TRBV3-2	TRBJ2-3
CASSEKSALGLAGGIGNEQFF	TGTGCCAGCAGTGAAAAATCCGCCCTAGGACTAGCGGGAGGTATTGGGAATGAGCAGTTCTTC	TRBD2	.	TRBV6-1	TRBJ2-1
CASSDGGFYNEQFF	TGTGCCAGCAGCGACGGGGGTTTCTACAATGAGCAGTTCTTC	.	.	TRBV6-5	TRBJ2-1
CAWSHRGREQYF	TGTGCCTGGAGCCACAGGGGCCGGGAGCAGTACTTC	TRBD1	.	TRBV30	TRBJ2-7
CASSSSGSYNEQFF	TGTGCCAGCAGCTCCAGCGGGAGTTACAATGAGCAGTTCTTC	TRBD2	.	TRBV11-2	TRBJ2-1
CASSFDGGVREKLFF	TGTGCCAGCAGTTTTGATGGGGGGGTGAGGGAAAAACTGTTTTTT	.	.	TRBV28	TRBJ1-4
CASSTQGQGYTF	TGTGCCAGCAGCACACAAGGACAAGGCTACACCTTC	.	.	TRBV7-9	TRBJ1-2
CSVVWGSGRLNEQFF	TGCAGCGTTGTATGGGGTAGCGGGCGCCTCAATGAGCAGTTCTTC	TRBD2	.	TRBV29-1	TRBJ2-1
CASSLTAGPQTEAFF	TGCGCCAGCAGCTTGACGGCGGGACCCCAGACTGAAGCTTTCTTT	.	.	TRBV5-1	TRBJ1-1
CASSFKPTGYGYTF	TGTGCCAGCAGTTTTAAGCCGACAGGGTACGGCTACACCTTC	TRBD1	.	TRBV28	TRBJ1-2
CASSEGDWAEAFF	TGTGCCAGCAGTGAAGGGGACTGGGCTGAAGCTTTCTTT	.	.	TRBV2	TRBJ1-1
CASRGTSGSLNTGELFF	TGTGCCAGCAGAGGGACTAGCGGGAGCCTCAACACCGGGGAGCTGTTTTTT	TRBD2	.	TRBV6-4	TRBJ2-2
CASSPEGVWDTEAFF	TGTGCCAGCTCACCCGAAGGGGTCTGGGACACTGAAGCTTTCTTT	.	.	TRBV18	TRBJ1-1
CASSLSAGGPGLDEQFF	TGTGCCAGCAGCTTAAGTGCGGGAGGGCCGGGGCTCGATGAGCAGTTCTTC	TRBD2	.	TRBV11-3	TRBJ2-1
CASSLSGEQYF	TGTGCCAGCAGTTTATCGGGGGAGCAGTACTTC	.	few	TRBV12-3/TRBV12-4	TRBJ2-7
CASSSGTGDFGEQYF	TGTGCCAGCAGCTCCGGGACAGGGGATTTTGGCGAGCAGTACTTC	TRBD1	.	TRBV7-9	TRBJ2-7
CASSLGQGTTEAFF	TGTGCCAGCAGTTTGGGGCAGGGGACCACTGAAGCTTTCTTT	.	.	TRBV28	TRBJ1-1
CASSLAGDLGEQYF	TGTGCCAGCAGCTTAGCCGGGGATTTGGGGGAGCAGTACTTC	.	.	TRBV11-3	TRBJ2-7
CASRLDSVNLNTEAFF	TGTGCCAGCAGACTCGACAGCGTGAATTTGAACACTGAAGCTTTCTTT	.	.	TRBV27	TRBJ1-1
CASSSTSEQYF	TGTGCCAGCAGCTCCACGAGCGAGCAGTACTTC	.	.	TRBV7-9	TRBJ2-7
CASSLRDRENTGELFF	TGTGCCAGCAGCTTACGGGACAGGGAGAACACCGGGGAGCTGTTTTTT	TRBD1	few	TRBV7-9	TRBJ2-2
CASFSPGQGADGYTF	TGTGCCAGCTTCTCACCGGGACAGGGGGCGGATGGCTACACCTTC	TRBD1	.	TRBV28	TRBJ1-2
CARRGGEGPPGEQYF	TGTGCCAGACGGGGCGGGGAGGGCCCACCGGGAGAGCAGTACTTC	TRBD2	once	TRBV9	TRBJ2-7
CASSLQTSGTNTGELFF	TGTGCCAGCAGCCTCCAGACTAGCGGGACGAACACCGGGGAGCTGTTTTTT	TRBD2	.	TRBV3-1/TRBV3-2	TRBJ2-2
CASSLGGGGRVYNEQFF	TGTGCCAGCAGCTTAGGAGGGGGCGGGAGGGTTTACAATGAGCAGTTCTTC	TRBD2	.	TRBV11-3	TRBJ2-1
CAWGRAVHQPQHF	TGTGCCTGGGGGAGGGCGGTCCATCAGCCCCAGCATTTT	.	.	TRBV30	TRBJ1-5
CASSPFGLASTYEQYF	TGTGCCAGCAGCCCCTTTGGACTAGCGTCAACCTACGAGCAGTACTTC	TRBD2	.	TRBV28	TRBJ2-7
CAWSVRSFNEKLFF	TGTGCCTGGAGTGTGCGATCCTTTAATGAAAAACTGTTTTTT	.	.	TRBV30	TRBJ1-4
CAWSRGSHTGELFF	TGTGCCTGGAGCCGCGGGAGTCACACCGGGGAGCTGTTTTTT	TRBD2	.	TRBV30	TRBJ2-2
CASTRPGTGYHGGDGYTF	TGTGCCAGCACCCGACCCGGGACAGGGTACCATGGAGGGGATGGCTACACCTTC	TRBD1	.	TRBV28	TRBJ1-2
CASSLDRGPYEQYF	TGTGCCAGCAGCTTAGACAGGGGGCCTTACGAGCAGTACTTC	TRBD1	.	TRBV7-3	TRBJ2-7
CASSLKKGQGRGETQYF	TGTGCCAGCAGCTTAAAAAAGGGACAGGGGCGAGGGGAGACCCAGTACTTC	TRBD1	.	TRBV7-3	TRBJ2-5
CASSFSGGGHGEKLFF	TGTGCCAGCAGTTTCTCTGGGGGGGGGCATGGAGAAAAACTGTTTTTT	.	.	TRBV28	TRBJ1-4
CASSQDRDSYGYTF	TGTGCCAGCAGCCAGGACAGGGATAGCTATGGCTACACCTTC	TRBD1	.	TRBV3-1/TRBV3-2	TRBJ1-2
CASSPDRYGYTF	TGTGCCAGCAGCCCCGACAGATATGGCTACACCTTC	.	.	TRBV6-5	TRBJ1-2
CASSSRGIKGRLYF	TGTGCCAGCAGTTCCAGGGGGATCAAGGGGCGACTGTATTTT	TRBD1	.	TRBV6-5	TRBJ2-3
CASSIQGGFLTDTQYF	TGTGCCAGTAGTATACAAGGCGGGTTCCTCACAGATACGCAGTATTTT	.	.	TRBV19	TRBJ2-3
CASSLDQGTGVNTEAFF	TGTGCCAGCAGCTTAGATCAAGGGACAGGGGTGAACACTGAAGCTTTCTTT	TRBD1	.	TRBV11-3	TRBJ1-1
CASSEPGVGLPHNEQFF	TGTGCCAGCAGTGAACCGGGCGTGGGGCTCCCTCACAATGAGCAGTTCTTC	.	.	TRBV25-1	TRBJ2-1